The 32 T cell receptor beta chains in this list originate from one sample, sequenced in a study of Ad26.COV2.S vaccination and SARS-CoV-2 variants. Specified treatment: roughly 20 received Ad26.COV2.S at low or high dose, single or two shots; about 5 received placebo; per-sample allocation not given. Sampling took place 63 days after the first vaccine or placebo injection. The protocol was immunoSEQ multiplex PCR, while the TCRdb copy is restricted to in-frame clones and leaves out a portion. Here the sample spans roughly 380,000 clones, around 86% being singletons. The sequencing here drew on peripheral blood, taken in a trial of Ad26.COV2.S vaccine versus placebo. These receptors all stem from a person aged 18-60 years who received the Ad26.COV2.S COVID-19 vaccine or a placebo.

The rearrangement links TRBV29-1 to TRBJ1-1, with D hard to call. V was clipped by 5 bases and J by 11 bases, with 24 bases between them. The CDR3 extends over 14 amino acids. In germline, CDR1 is SQVTM, CDR2 ANQGSEA. CDR3 loop: CSVKSRYTLSGAFF. The CDR3 DNA sequence: TGCAGCGTTAAGTCGCGGTACACCCTCTCGGGGGCTTTCTTT.

The V gene is TRBV7-9, the J gene TRBJ2-7, with D unresolved. Germline assignment: CDR1 SEHNR and CDR2 FQNEAQ (reference sequence). Trimming stripped 11 bases from V and 5 bases from J, with 10 bases between. This CDR3 region has 10 residues. In DNA form, the CDR3 reads TGTGCCGTGTTCTCTGACGAGCAGTACTTC. Protein: CAVFSDEQYF. The full variable domain, rest sourced from reference TRBV7-9 and TRBJ2-7, is DTGVSQNPRHKITKRGQNVTFRCDPISEHNRLYWYRQTLGQGPEFLTYFQNEAQLEKSRLLSDRFSAERPKGSFSTLEIQRTEQGDSAMYLCAVFSDEQYFGPGTRLTVT.

The chain has TRBV19 and TRBJ2-2; D is possibly TRBD1 (6 bases). CDR1 is LNHDA, CDR2 SQIVND, per germline (reference sequence). V gave up 7 bases and J gave up 4 bases, with 16 bases separating them. The CDR3 totals 15 residues. CDR3 residues: CASTDRGGATGELFF. The CDR3 region has the DNA TGTGCCAGTACCGATCGAGGGGGAGCCACCGGGGAGCTGTTTTTT.

The chain recombines TRBV6-5 with TRBJ1-1, with D tentatively TRBD1 (5 bases). Germline V gives CDR1 MNHEY, CDR2 SVGAGI. Trimming shortened V by 5 bases and J by 8 bases, and 18 bases separated the two germline ends. The CDR3 is 14 amino acids. CDR3 protein: CASSPTRVRGEAFF. For the CDR3, the DNA is TGTGCCAGCAGTCCAACCAGGGTCCGGGGGGAAGCTTTCTTT.

This clone came up once. The chain uses TRBV28 and TRBJ1-2; the match to TRBD1 covers 10 bases. CDR3 size: 13 residues. The V gene end was trimmed by 6 bases and the J gene end by 5 bases; junction bases not matched to a gene: 3. Per the germline V gene, CDR1 is MDHEN and CDR2 is SYDVKM. The CDR3 bases are TGTGCCAGCAGCGGGACAGGGGAATATGGCTACACCTTC. This sequence encodes CASSGTGEYGYTF.

This chain links TRBV9 with TRBJ1-3; 9 bases map to TRBD1. Per the germline V gene, CDR1 is SGDLS and CDR2 is YYNGEE. The CDR3 extends over 16 amino acids. V lost 3 bases and J lost 4; bases outside the gene matches: 8. The CDR3 spells CASSEGQGNVGNTIYF. As DNA, the CDR3 is TGTGCCAGCAGCGAGGGACAGGGTAACGTCGGAAACACCATATATTTT.

The V and J genes are TRBV19 and TRBJ1-2, with 7 bases identical to TRBD1. Germline CDR1 and CDR2: LNHDA and SQIVND (reference sequence). The CDR3 is 14 residues long. J gave up 7 bases and V 5 bases, and 10 bases lay outside the gene matches. The CDR3 nucleotides are TGTGCCAGTAGTCCCACAGGGGTTGTTGGTGGCTACACCTTC. Translated: CASSPTGVVGGYTF.

The rearrangement links TRBV25-1 to TRBJ1-1; D call uncertain. This CDR3 has 11 residues. Per germline, CDR1 MGHDK and CDR2 SYGVNS. V lost 8 bases to trimming and J lost 2 bases, with 6 bases between them. This CDR3 is CASGVNTEAFF. CDR3 DNA sequence: TGTGCCAGCGGCGTTAACACTGAAGCTTTCTTT.

The chain uses TRBV20-1 and TRBJ1-1; no firm D call. CDR3 length: 11 residues. Germline lookup yields CDR1 DFQATT and CDR2 SNEGSKA (reference sequence). V was cut by 5 bases and J by 8 bases, with 12 bases left in between. The CDR3 bases are TGCAGTGCTCATCCCACCGCGGAAGCTTTCTTT. Protein sequence: CSAHPTAEAFF.

The chain links TRBV5-1 to TRBJ1-1; D might be TRBD1 (5 bases). Germline CDR1 and CDR2: SGHRS and YFSETQ. This CDR3 spans 16 amino acids. Between the trimmed V and J ends, which lost 0 bases and 0 bases, there was a span of 12 bases. The CDR3 here is CASSLVPGQLNTEAFF. CDR3 nucleotide sequence: TGCGCCAGCAGCTTGGTCCCAGGGCAGTTGAACACTGAAGCTTTCTTT.

A note on this clone: Other DNA sequences in the sample encode the same CDR3. V is TRBV18 and J is TRBJ1-6; no clear D. The length of the CDR3 is 12 residues. Germline CDR1 and CDR2: KGHSH and LQKENI. V lost 2 bases and J lost 7, with 3 bases in between. The chain's CDR3 is CASSPGNSPLHF. CDR3 nucleotide sequence: TGTGCCAGCTCACCAGGGAATTCACCCCTCCACTTT.

The table lists this clone with a few counts. V is TRBV2 and J is TRBJ1-5, with D possibly TRBD1 on 6 matching bases. CDR3 length: 15 residues. Germline values: CDR1 SNHLY, CDR2 FYNNEI. V was pared by 4 bases and J by 5 bases, with 15 bases between. CDR3 DNA sequence: TGTGCCAGCAGTGGGGGAGGTGGGGGGCATCAGCCCCAGCATTTT. Residues: CASSGGGGGHQPQHF.

The chain has TRBV11-3 and TRBJ2-7, with D possibly being TRBD1 (5 bases). This CDR3 region has 16 residues. The V gene lost 1 base and the J gene lost 0 bases, with 13 bases spanning the gap. CDR1 SGHNT and CDR2 YENEEA come from the germline V gene. CDR3 region: CASSLGGTTSSYEQYF. The CDR3 DNA sequence: TGTGCCAGCAGCTTAGGGGGCACTACATCCTCCTACGAGCAGTACTTC.

The V call is TRBV12-5, the J call TRBJ2-3; D is unclear. The V gene's germline CDR1 is LGHNT and CDR2 FRNRAP. The V gene lost 6 bases and the J gene lost 6 bases, with 19 bases spanning the gap. This CDR3 is 15 amino acids long. The CDR3 DNA sequence: TGTGCTAGTGGCATAACGACGGCAGCCTGGGATACGCAGTATTTT. It encodes CASGITTAAWDTQYF.

The genes are TRBV27 and TRBJ1-1; a possible D gene is TRBD1 (5 bases). V was cut by 0 bases and J by 7 bases, with 9 bases left in between. Germline V CDR1 and CDR2: MNHEY, SMNVEV (reference sequence). This CDR3 is 13 amino acids long. The chain's CDR3 is CASSLSWGREAFF. The CDR3 DNA reads as TGTGCCAGCAGTTTATCGTGGGGCCGTGAAGCTTTCTTT.

The V call is TRBV7-6, the J call TRBJ2-7, with 7 bases that match TRBD1. Germline CDR1 is SGHVS and CDR2 is FNYEAQ. CDR3 size: 14 residues. Trimming cost V 5 bases and J 4 bases; bases outside gene matches: 8. CDR3 residues: CASSQSRDRYEQYF. DNA of the CDR3: TGTGCCAGCAGCCAATCTCGGGACAGATACGAGCAGTACTTC.

This clone was seen just once. The chain joins TRBV7-8 to TRBJ2-3; D may be TRBD2 (7 bases). Germline loops: CDR1 SGHVS, CDR2 FQNEAQ. This CDR3 is built from 17 residues. V dropped 0 bases and J dropped 6 bases, with 19 bases sitting between them. CDR3 coding DNA: TGTGCCAGCAGCTTAGCCCCCAGCCGGGGGGCGGGCGATACGCAGTATTTT. Its translation: CASSLAPSRGAGDTQYF.

The chain links TRBV3-1 (or the pseudogene TRBV3-2) to TRBJ1-1; D remains unclear. The V end lost 0 bases, the J end lost 1 base, and 12 bases lay between the germline ends. The CDR3 contains 16 residues. Germline CDR1 LGHDT, CDR2 YNNKEL (reference sequence). The DNA of the CDR3 is TGTGCCAGCAGCCAAGAAGGGAGGGAAAGGAACACTGAAGCTTTCTTT. It is translated as CASSQEGRERNTEAFF.

This chain connects TRBV19 to TRBJ2-2, with 7 bases fitting TRBD1. Germline trimming cut 4 bases from V and 5 bases from J; bases unmatched to any gene: 4. This CDR3 contains 14 residues. In germline, CDR1 is LNHDA, CDR2 SQIVND (reference sequence). The DNA of the CDR3 is TGTGCCAGTAGTACTGGGACAGAAACCGGGGAGCTGTTTTTT. Translation: CASSTGTETGELFF.

CDR3 nucleotides: TGTGCCAGCAGCGTAGCTGGGGAGAGAAATCAGCCCCAGCATTTT. The encoded protein is CASSVAGERNQPQHF. The chain is built from TRBV9 and TRBJ1-5; D ambiguous. The CDR3 runs to 15 residues. V lost 0 bases, J lost 4 bases, and 11 bases lay in between. Germline CDR1 and CDR2: SGDLS and YYNGEE.

This chain joins TRBV7-2 and TRBJ2-5; D uncertain. Looked up from germline, CDR1 is SGHTA and CDR2 is FQGNSA. Trimming pared 7 bases from V and 0 bases from J, leaving 3 bases between. The CDR3 totals 11 residues. CDR3 amino acids: CASTNQETQYF. CDR3 DNA sequence: TGTGCCAGCACCAACCAAGAGACCCAGTACTTC.

This chain joins TRBV19 and TRBJ1-4; D is possibly TRBD1 (5 bases). The V and J ends lost 6 bases and 5 bases respectively, with 13 bases between them. The germline V gene has CDR1 LNHDA and CDR2 SQIVND (reference sequence). The CDR3 is 14 amino acids. The CDR3 loop is CASSPGLRNEKLFF. CDR3 in DNA: TGTGCCAGTAGCCCGGGGCTCAGGAATGAAAAACTGTTTTTT.

V and J are TRBV5-6 and TRBJ1-2; possible D gene TRBD1, 5 bases. Germline CDR1 is SGHDT and CDR2 is YYEEEE. V lost 0 bases and J lost 7, with 13 bases in between. This CDR3 spans 14 amino acids. In DNA form, the CDR3 reads TGTGCCAGCAGCTTGGGGGACCCAGGAACTGGCTACACCTTC. As protein: CASSLGDPGTGYTF.

This chain uses TRBV6-4 with TRBJ1-1, with 7 bases aligning to TRBD1. V trimming: 11 bases; J trimming: 1 base; junction bases outside the gene matches: 10. The CDR3 loop spans 14 amino acids. Germline values: CDR1 MRHNA, CDR2 SNTAGT. The CDR3 DNA is TGTGCCCCCCCGATGGACAGGCCGAACACTGAAGCTTTCTTT. Residues: CAPPMDRPNTEAFF.

The chain couples TRBV6-2 or TRBV6-3 to TRBJ1-2; unclear D gene. The germline V and J ends were trimmed by 0 bases and 7 bases, with 12 bases remaining between them. Per the germline V gene, CDR1 is MNHEY and CDR2 is SVGEGT. The CDR3 is made up of 14 amino acids. The chain's CDR3 is CASSYSGGFGGYTF. CDR3 nucleotide sequence: TGTGCCAGCAGTTACTCGGGAGGGTTCGGTGGCTACACCTTC.

V gene TRBV30 combines with J gene TRBJ2-1, with TRBD2 identical over 7 bases. Trimming cost V 0 bases and J 4 bases; bases outside gene matches: 6. The CDR3 contains 15 residues. Germline CDR1 reads GTSNPN; CDR2 reads SVGIG (reference sequence). CDR3 in amino acids: CAWSVLASGYNEQFF. CDR3 sequence (DNA): TGTGCCTGGAGTGTACTGGCTAGCGGTTACAATGAGCAGTTCTTC.

The CDR3 region has the DNA TGCGCCAGCAGCCGAACAGGGATGAACACTGAAGCTTTCTTT. Translating gives CASSRTGMNTEAFF. The chain links TRBV4-3 to TRBJ1-1, with a weak D call TRBD1 (6 bases). With 4 bases removed from V and 0 bases from J, the gap between germline ends came to 9 bases. CDR1 is LGHNA and CDR2 is YSLEER in the germline V gene. The CDR3 has 14 amino acids.

V usage is TRBV6-6 and J usage is TRBJ1-2; D unclear. Germline CDR1 is MNHNY and CDR2 is SVGAGI (reference sequence). Trimming cost V 4 bases and J 8 bases, with 8 bases left between them. The CDR3 runs to 11 residues. CDR3 region: CASSSLRGYTF. CDR3 nucleotides: TGTGCCAGCAGTTCCCTCAGGGGCTACACCTTC.

This chain links TRBV4-2 with TRBJ1-5, with 9 bases matching TRBD1. V gave up 2 bases and J gave up 0 bases; unmatched junction bases: 14. Germline assignment: CDR1 LGHNA and CDR2 YNFKEQ. This CDR3 is built from 20 residues. The CDR3 DNA sequence: TGTGCCAGCAGCCAACACTACCGGGACAGGGAAATCTATAGCAATCAGCCCCAGCATTTT. This translates into CASSQHYRDREIYSNQPQHF.

The V and J genes are TRBV5-1 and TRBJ1-1, with a tentative D call TRBD1 (6 bases). The CDR3 is made up of 15 amino acids. The germline gives CDR1 SGHRS, CDR2 YFSETQ. V was clipped by 0 bases and J by 1 base, with 10 bases between them. Here the CDR3 DNA reads TGCGCCAGCAGCTTGGGGGTACAGGGGAACACTGAAGCTTTCTTT. This sequence encodes CASSLGVQGNTEAFF.

The chain joins TRBV28 to TRBJ2-1, with a possible D match to TRBD1 (6 bases). Looked up from germline, CDR1 is MDHEN and CDR2 is SYDVKM. V was pared by 1 base and J by 8 bases, with 15 bases between. The CDR3 runs to 15 residues. The CDR3 DNA follows: TGTGCCAGCAGTTTATATTTGGGGGCTGAAGATGAGCAGTTCTTC. Amino acids: CASSLYLGAEDEQFF.

The CDR3 reads CAWRDSEDYGYTF. CDR3 DNA: TGTGCCTGGAGGGACTCGGAGGACTATGGCTACACCTTC. The rearrangement joins TRBV30 to TRBJ1-2; D remains ambiguous. The V and J ends lost 3 bases and 3 bases respectively, with 11 bases between them. The CDR3 has 13 residues. The V gene's germline CDR1 is GTSNPN and CDR2 SVGIG (reference sequence). Variable domain in full (rest from reference TRBV30 and TRBJ1-2): SQTIHQWPATLVQPVGSPLSLECTVEGTSNPNLYWYRQAAGRGLQLLFYSVGIGQISSEVPQNLSASRPQDRQFILSSKKLLLSDSGFYLCAWRDSEDYGYTFGSGTRLTVV.